These 25 T cell receptor beta chains were all obtained from the same sample, sequenced in a study of T cells after yellow fever vaccination. Using its own MiXCR run on the 5' RACE reads, TCRdb lists one record per CDR3 protein. The sample shows some 350,000 distinct CDR3 sequences, 11% of them seen only once. Sequencing used PBMCs, obtained on the day of the first yellow fever vaccination. These receptors originate from a young man who received the YFV17D yellow fever vaccine.

The CDR3 protein is CASSIGRGRSYEQYF. In DNA form, the CDR3 reads TGTGCCAGTAGTATAGGACGGGGACGCTCCTACGAGCAGTACTTC. The V and J genes are TRBV19 and TRBJ2-7; D possibly uses TRBD1 or TRBD2 (5 bases each). V lost 1 base and J 0 bases, leaving 10 bases between the germline ends. This CDR3 comprises 15 residues. CDR1 LNHDA and CDR2 SQIVND come from the germline V gene (reference sequence).

V is TRBV7-9 and J is TRBJ2-3; 8 positions match TRBD1. The trim removed 4 bases at V and 7 bases at J, leaving 1 base unmatched. Germline V gives CDR1 SEHNR, CDR2 FQNEAQ (reference sequence). CDR3 length: 12 residues. The DNA for the CDR3 is TGTGCCAGCAGCTGGACAGGGTATACGCAGTATTTT. It is translated as CASSWTGYTQYF.

The chain couples TRBV20-1 to TRBJ1-1, with 10 positions matching TRBD1. Germline V lookup: CDR1 DFQATT, CDR2 SNEGSKA (reference sequence). J gave up 5 bases and V 1 base, and 4 bases lay outside the gene matches. There are 14 residues in the CDR3. The CDR3 protein is CSARAPGQGTEAFF. CDR3 sequence (DNA): TGCAGTGCTAGAGCCCCGGGACAGGGGACTGAAGCTTTCTTT.

In its sample, this clonotype was seen a few times. The chain couples TRBV7-9 to TRBJ2-3; the D gene is possibly TRBD2 (7 bases). V lost 4 bases, J lost 0 bases, and 17 bases lay in between. The germline V gene encodes CDR1 SEHNR and CDR2 FQNEAQ (reference sequence). The CDR3 has 17 residues. CDR3 protein: CASSSTGGTASTDTQYF. The CDR3 DNA reads as TGTGCCAGCAGCTCCACGGGGGGCACGGCTAGCACAGATACGCAGTATTTT.

This clonotype has more than one count but fewer than ten. V usage is TRBV11-1 and J usage is TRBJ1-4; the D gene is possibly TRBD1 (5 bases). Germline V CDR1 and CDR2: SGHAT, FQDESV (reference sequence). The CDR3 consists of 18 residues. V lost 0 bases and J 8 bases, leaving 22 bases between the germline ends. CDR3: CASSLASIRQLTKEKLFF. DNA of the CDR3: TGTGCCAGCAGCTTAGCGTCGATTAGACAGCTGACGAAGGAAAAACTGTTTTTT.

The chain couples TRBV10-3 to TRBJ2-7; unclear D gene. The CDR3 consists of 14 residues. V shed 0 bases and J shed 4 bases, with 10 bases lying between them. Germline V gene sequence: CDR1 ENHRY, CDR2 SYGVKD. CDR3 nucleotide sequence: TGTGCCATCAGTGAGTCAACAGATCTATACGAGCAGTACTTC. This gives the protein CAISESTDLYEQYF.

This clonotype was seen repeatedly, ten times or more. This chain joins TRBV12-3 or TRBV12-4 and TRBJ2-7; D uncertain. The length of the CDR3 is 13 residues. Trimming stripped 5 bases from V and 0 bases from J, with 8 bases between. The CDR3 loop is CASSPGPSYEQYV. Written as DNA, the CDR3 is TGTGCCAGCAGTCCCGGCCCCTCCTACGAGCAGTACGTC.

The chain has TRBV7-2 and TRBJ1-1; D gene unclear. V shed 3 bases and J shed 4 bases, with 12 bases lying between them. This CDR3 region has 14 residues. Looked up from germline, CDR1 is SGHTA and CDR2 is FQGNSA. CDR3 amino acids: CASSLVGVTTEAFF. The CDR3 region has the DNA TGTGCCAGCAGCTTGGTCGGAGTTACCACTGAAGCTTTCTTT.

This clonotype has just a few counts. The genes are TRBV5-1 and TRBJ2-3, with D possibly TRBD1 on 6 matching bases. In germline, CDR1 is SGHRS, CDR2 YFSETQ. This CDR3 has 16 amino acids. V lost 4 bases, J lost 0 bases, and 15 bases lay in between. The CDR3 DNA reads TGCGCCAGCAGCGCACCGACAGGTTGGAGCACAGATACGCAGTATTTT. Its translation: CASSAPTGWSTDTQYF.

The rearrangement joins TRBV5-4 to TRBJ2-3; 7 bases are shared with TRBD2. Per germline, CDR1 SGHNT and CDR2 YYREEE (reference sequence). This CDR3 region has 15 residues. V was pared by 4 bases and J by 1 base, with 6 bases of the junction left unmatched. CDR3 bases: TGTGCCAGCAGCCCGGGACTATCACGCACAGATACGCAGTATTTT. As protein: CASSPGLSRTDTQYF.

V and J are TRBV7-9 and TRBJ2-6; the match to TRBD1 covers 9 bases. With V trimmed by 5 bases and J by 3 bases, 8 bases remained unmatched. The CDR3 extends over 17 amino acids. CDR1 and CDR2 (germline): SEHNR, FQNEAQ (reference sequence). CDR3: CASSTGQGSYGANVLTF. The CDR3 DNA sequence: TGTGCCAGCAGCACGGGACAGGGATCTTATGGGGCCAACGTCCTGACTTTC.

The V and J genes are TRBV25-1 and TRBJ2-2, with unresolved D. The CDR3 is 18 residues long. The V and J ends lost 0 bases and 4 bases respectively, with 18 bases between them. The V gene's germline CDR1 is MGHDK and CDR2 SYGVNS. This chain's CDR3 is CASSEYIGQVKGTGELFF. The CDR3 DNA sequence: TGTGCCAGCAGTGAATATATAGGGCAGGTTAAGGGCACCGGGGAGCTGTTTTTT.

V is TRBV28 and J is TRBJ1-5, with a tentative D call TRBD1 (5 bases). V was pared by 8 bases and J by 4 bases, with 9 bases between. Germline V gene data show CDR1 as MDHEN and CDR2 as SYDVKM. The CDR3 covers 12 residues. The CDR3, as DNA: TGTGCCAGCGCTGCAGGGAATCAGCCCCAGCATTTT. Translated, it gives CASAAGNQPQHF.

This clonotype turned up a few times. The chain links TRBV6-1 to TRBJ2-5; 8 bases map to TRBD2. After removal of 6 bases from V and 4 bases from J, the junction contained 13 bases not matched to a gene. The CDR3 sequence is 16 residues long. Germline V gives CDR1 MNHNS, CDR2 SASEGT. This CDR3 reads CASSGAIAGRGETQYF. CDR3 nucleotides: TGTGCCAGCAGCGGCGCAATAGCGGGGAGGGGAGAGACCCAGTACTTC.

With regard to this clonotype: The junction and the germline gene differ at one end; a read error may be behind it. Written as DNA, the CDR3 is TGTGCTAGCAGCCGTAGCGTGCGGGAGACCCAGTACTTC. Its protein is CASSRSVRETQYF. The chain uses TRBV7-7 and TRBJ2-5, with a tentative D call TRBD2 (5 bases). Germline V gene lookup returns CDR1 SSHAT and CDR2 FNYEAQ (reference sequence). CDR3 length equals 13 residues.

Comments on this clonotype: Germline is not matched at one junction end, which may reflect a read error. The gene calls are TRBV7-9 and TRBJ1-2; tentative D call: TRBD1 (5 bases). The CDR3 consists of 13 residues. Per the germline V gene, CDR1 is SEHNR and CDR2 is FQNEAQ (reference sequence). The CDR3: CASSLGQGYGYAF. The CDR3 coding sequence is TGTGCCAGCAGCTTAGGGCAGGGATATGGCTACGCCTTC.

This clonotype was observed a few times. The chain recombines TRBV21-1 with TRBJ1-5; whether TRBD1, the table's D call, matches the DNA was not checked. TRBV21-1 is marked as a pseudogene. The CDR3 is 18 amino acids. The CDR3 spells CASSPRRGQGNSNQPQHF. Written as DNA, the CDR3 is TGTGCCAGCTCCCCCCGGAGAGGACAGGGAAATAGCAATCAGCCCCAGCATTTT.

There are a few counts of this clonotype. The chain employs TRBV7-9 and TRBJ2-1; a possible D gene is TRBD1 (5 bases). The CDR3 extends over 15 amino acids. The germline V and J ends were trimmed by 1 base and 9 bases, with 16 bases remaining between them. Germline V gives CDR1 SEHNR, CDR2 FQNEAQ (reference sequence). The CDR3 reads CASSLGAGYTSEQFF. DNA of the CDR3: TGTGCCAGCAGCTTAGGGGCAGGGTACACTTCTGAGCAGTTCTTC.

The V and J genes are TRBV28 and TRBJ2-7, with a weak D call TRBD2 (6 bases). V was trimmed by 6 bases and J by 3 bases, leaving 15 bases between them. Germline values: CDR1 MDHEN, CDR2 SYDVKM. The CDR3 has 14 residues. The CDR3 loop reads CASRYGTEGYEQYV. CDR3 in DNA: TGTGCCAGCAGATACGGAACGGAGGGCTACGAGCAGTACGTC.

The table lists this clonotype with many counts. This rearrangement joins TRBV4-2 to TRBJ2-5; D perhaps matches TRBD1 (5 bases). Trimming pared 1 base from V and 1 base from J, leaving 13 bases between. CDR1 is LGHNA and CDR2 is YNFKEQ in the germline V gene. CDR3 length equals 16 residues. The CDR3, as DNA: TGTGCCAGCAGCCAAGTAGTTGCAGGGCCCCAAGAGACCCAGTACTTC. Encoded protein: CASSQVVAGPQETQYF.

This clonotype was detected ten times or more. The rearrangement uses TRBV6-5 and TRBJ1-3; D is undetermined. Germline V gene sequence: CDR1 MNHEY, CDR2 SVGAGI. The CDR3 spans 14 residues. The V gene lost 4 bases and the J gene lost 2 bases, with 9 bases spanning the gap. The CDR3 protein is CASSWVAAGNTIYF. In nucleotides, the CDR3 is TGTGCCAGCAGTTGGGTAGCGGCTGGAAACACCATATATTTT.

This clonotype has only a few counts. The chain employs TRBV20-1 and TRBJ2-2; unclear D gene. Looked up from germline, CDR1 is DFQATT and CDR2 is SNEGSKA (reference sequence). CDR3 length: 16 residues. Between the trimmed V and J ends, which lost 0 bases and 0 bases, there was a span of 11 bases. The CDR3: CSARDGQVANTGELFF. The CDR3 region has the DNA TGCAGTGCTAGAGACGGCCAGGTAGCGAACACCGGGGAGCTGTTTTTT.

The V gene is TRBV7-8, the J gene TRBJ2-7; 7 bases map to TRBD1. V dropped 1 base and J dropped 2; count of bases not matched to a gene: 5. Germline lookup yields CDR1 SGHVS and CDR2 FQNEAQ. The CDR3 consists of 15 residues. This CDR3 is CASSLDGTDPYEQYV. The CDR3 region has the DNA TGTGCCAGCAGCTTAGATGGGACAGACCCCTACGAGCAGTACGTC.

The rearrangement links TRBV5-1 to TRBJ2-7; D may be TRBD1 (5 bases). This CDR3 is built from 19 residues. V dropped 0 bases and J dropped 3 bases, with 25 bases sitting between them. Germline loops: CDR1 SGHRS, CDR2 YFSETQ. CDR3: CASSLASFGRERGFYEQYF. CDR3 DNA sequence: TGCGCCAGCAGCTTGGCGTCTTTCGGGCGTGAAAGGGGATTCTACGAGCAGTACTTC.

V gene TRBV9 combines with J gene TRBJ1-5; unclear D gene. This CDR3 comprises 14 residues. V was pared by 0 bases and J by 6 bases, with 10 bases between. Germline-derived CDR1 and CDR2 are SGDLS and YYNGEE. The CDR3 spells CASSVGREGQPQHF. The CDR3 DNA reads as TGTGCCAGCAGCGTAGGGAGGGAAGGTCAGCCCCAGCATTTT.